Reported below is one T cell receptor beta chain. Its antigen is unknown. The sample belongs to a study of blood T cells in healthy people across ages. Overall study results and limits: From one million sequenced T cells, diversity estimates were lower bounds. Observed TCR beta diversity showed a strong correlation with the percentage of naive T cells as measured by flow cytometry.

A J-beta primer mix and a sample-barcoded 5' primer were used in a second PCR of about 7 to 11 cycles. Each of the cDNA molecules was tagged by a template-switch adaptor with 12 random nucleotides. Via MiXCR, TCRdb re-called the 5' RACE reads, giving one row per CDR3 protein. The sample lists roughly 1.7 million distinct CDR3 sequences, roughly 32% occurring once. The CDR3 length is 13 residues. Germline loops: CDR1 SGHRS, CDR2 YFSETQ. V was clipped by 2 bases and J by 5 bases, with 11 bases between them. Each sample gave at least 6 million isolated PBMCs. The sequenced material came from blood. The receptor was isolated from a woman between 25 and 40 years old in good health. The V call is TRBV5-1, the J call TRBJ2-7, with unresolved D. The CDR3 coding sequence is TGCGCCAGCAGCTTAACGCCTAGGAACGAGCAGTACTTC. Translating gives CASSLTPRNEQYF.